One sample yielded the 17 T cell receptor beta chains listed below, sequenced in a study of Ad26.COV2.S vaccination and SARS-CoV-2 variants. Libraries were prepared by immunoSEQ multiplex PCR; TCRdb keeps only in-frame clonotypes and omits some of them. The sample holds approximately 480,000 clones, roughly 89% seen once. Sample treatment: some 20 received Ad26.COV2.S at low or high dose, single or two shots; roughly 5 received placebo; per-sample allocation not given. Repertoires come from day 63 after the first vaccine or placebo injection. Specimen: peripheral blood, collected in a trial of Ad26.COV2.S vaccine versus placebo. All receptors come from a person aged 18 to 65 who received the Ad26.COV2.S COVID-19 vaccine or a placebo.

CDR3 amino acids: CASSSRPGADKRGNEQFF. For the CDR3, the DNA is TGTGCCAGCAGCTCCCGACCGGGGGCAGACAAAAGGGGCAATGAGCAGTTCTTC. The chain couples TRBV7-2 to TRBJ2-1; either TRBD1 or TRBD2 may supply D (6 bases each). The V and J ends lost 4 bases and 6 bases respectively, with 25 bases between them. In germline, CDR1 is SGHTA, CDR2 FQGNSA. There are 18 residues in the CDR3. Variable domain in full (rest from reference TRBV7-2 and TRBJ2-1): GAGVSQSPSNKVTEKGKDVELRCDPISGHTALYWYRQSLGQGLEFLIYFQGNSAPDKSGLPSDRFSAERTGGSVSTLTIQRTQQEDSAVYLCASSSRPGADKRGNEQFFGPGTRLTVL.

The rearrangement links TRBV19 to TRBJ1-5; D perhaps matches TRBD1 (5 bases). V was trimmed by 2 bases and J by 5 bases, leaving 10 bases between them. The length of the CDR3 is 14 residues. Germline V gives CDR1 LNHDA, CDR2 SQIVND (reference sequence). Here the CDR3 DNA reads TGTGCCAGTAGTATACAGGGTGGATATCAGCCCCAGCATTTT. As protein: CASSIQGGYQPQHF.

The V call is TRBV19, the J call TRBJ1-1; D possibly corresponds to TRBD1 (6 bases). The V and J ends lost 4 bases and 4 bases respectively, with 10 bases between them. The CDR3 totals 13 residues. Looked up from germline, CDR1 is LNHDA and CDR2 is SQIVND (reference sequence). The CDR3 spells CASSNQGRTEAFF. CDR3 nucleotide sequence: TGTGCCAGTAGTAATCAGGGGCGCACTGAAGCTTTCTTT.

The J gene is TRBJ1-5, the V gene TRBV7-2; 8 positions match TRBD1. J gave up 6 bases and V 6 bases, and 4 bases lay outside the gene matches. The CDR3 runs 13 residues. In germline, CDR1 is SGHTA, CDR2 FQGNSA. The CDR3 is CASSQGATQPQHF. DNA of the CDR3: TGTGCCAGCAGTCAGGGGGCGACTCAGCCCCAGCATTTT.

This chain links TRBV11-2 with TRBJ1-3, with D possibly matching TRBD1 (6 bases). The CDR3 contains 13 residues. V was shortened by 8 bases and J by 8 bases, with 16 bases between the two germline ends. Germline values: CDR1 SGHAT, CDR2 FQNNGV. The CDR3 sequence: CASARGASDTIYF. The CDR3 DNA follows: TGTGCCAGCGCCCGGGGGGCGTCGGACACCATATATTTT.

This rearrangement joins TRBV19 to TRBJ1-3, with D perhaps matching TRBD1 (5 bases). V was pared by 7 bases and J by 7 bases, with 17 bases between. Germline V gives CDR1 LNHDA, CDR2 SQIVND (reference sequence). There are 14 residues in the CDR3. CDR3 protein: CASNRQLSGNTIYF. Here the CDR3 DNA reads TGTGCCAGTAACCGACAGCTATCCGGGAACACCATATATTTT.

The chain recombines TRBV7-8 with TRBJ1-6; D is possibly TRBD1 (6 bases). Looked up from germline, CDR1 is SGHVS and CDR2 is FQNEAQ. V lost 4 bases and J lost 8, with 9 bases in between. The CDR3 is made up of 13 amino acids. DNA of the CDR3: TGTGCCAGCAGCTCAGGGGCCCATTCACCCCTCCACTTT. Protein sequence: CASSSGAHSPLHF.

The gene calls are TRBV6-2 or TRBV6-3 and TRBJ2-4; TRBD1 matches 11 bases. Germline loops: CDR1 MNHEY, CDR2 SVGEGT. The CDR3 covers 14 residues. Unmatched junction bases numbered 4, after V lost 4 bases and J lost 8 bases. CDR3 sequence: CASSLGQGAYIQYF. CDR3 in DNA: TGTGCCAGCAGTTTAGGACAGGGGGCGTACATTCAGTACTTC.

The chain is built from TRBV5-1 and TRBJ1-3; D uncertain. Trimming removed 0 bases at V and 0 bases at J, with 10 bases between. The CDR3 has 16 amino acids. Germline CDR1 and CDR2: SGHRS and YFSETQ. This CDR3 reads CASSLASTSSGNTIYF. In DNA form, the CDR3 reads TGCGCCAGCAGCTTGGCCTCGACCAGCTCTGGAAACACCATATATTTT.

V is TRBV5-5 and J is TRBJ2-1, with D possibly TRBD2 on 5 matching bases. Trimming shortened V by 2 bases and J by 2 bases, and 8 bases separated the two germline ends. The CDR3 runs to 14 residues. Germline loops: CDR1 SGHKS, CDR2 YYEKEE (reference sequence). CDR3 DNA sequence: TGTGCCAGCAGCTTTGAGGGAACCTACAATGAGCAGTTCTTC. This translates into CASSFEGTYNEQFF.

The sample holds one count of this clone. The CDR3 loop reads CASSYARGETQYF. The DNA of the CDR3 is TGTGCCAGCAGTTACGCACGTGGGGAGACCCAGTACTTC. The V and J genes are TRBV6-5 and TRBJ2-5, with D unclear. Germline lookup yields CDR1 MNHEY and CDR2 SVGAGI. The CDR3 totals 13 residues. V was shortened by 2 bases and J by 5 bases, with 9 bases between the two germline ends.

DNA for the CDR3: TGCGCCAGCAGCTTGGGGGACAGGGCCTATGGCTACACCTTC. Protein product: CASSLGDRAYGYTF. This chain uses TRBV5-1 with TRBJ1-2; 9 bases are shared with TRBD1. The J segment lost 4 bases and the V segment lost 0 bases, leaving 1 base of the junction unmatched. The CDR3 spans 14 residues. CDR1 and CDR2 (germline): SGHRS, YFSETQ.

The CDR3 nucleotides are TGTGCCAGCAGGGGACTAGCGGGAGCGGATACGCAGTATTTT. This codes for CASRGLAGADTQYF. The gene calls are TRBV7-3 and TRBJ2-3; 14 bases align to TRBD2. The trim removed 6 bases at V and 6 bases at J, leaving 2 bases unmatched. The germline V gene has CDR1 SGHTA and CDR2 FQGTGA. The CDR3 sequence is 14 residues long. The variable domain in full, with the rest retrieved from reference TRBV7-3 and TRBJ2-3, is GAGVSQTPSNKVTEKGKYVELRCDPISGHTALYWYRQSLGQGPEFLIYFQGTGAADDSGLPNDRFFAVRPEGSVSTLKIQRTERGDSAVYLCASRGLAGADTQYFGPGTRLTVL.

V usage is TRBV5-1 and J usage is TRBJ1-4; no reliable D call. Germline V gene data show CDR1 as SGHRS and CDR2 as YFSETQ. The CDR3 has 18 residues. Trimming removed 0 bases from V and 0 bases from J, with 15 bases in between. The CDR3 DNA is TGCGCCAGCAGCTTGGCTGGCCGGGCAAGGGCAACTAATGAAAAACTGTTTTTT. As protein: CASSLAGRARATNEKLFF.

The chain joins TRBV2 to TRBJ2-7, with TRBD1 matching 8 bases. Germline V gene lookup returns CDR1 SNHLY and CDR2 FYNNEI. The length of the CDR3 is 12 residues. V lost 9 bases to trimming and J lost 6 bases; unmatched junction nucleotides: 7. The CDR3 region has the DNA TGTGCCAGAGGGGACAGGATGGGCGAGCAGTACTTC. It specifies CARGDRMGEQYF.

The chain combines TRBV20-1 with TRBJ1-2; D may be TRBD1 (5 bases). The V gene's germline CDR1 is DFQATT and CDR2 SNEGSKA (reference sequence). The CDR3 is 14 residues long. Trimming pared 3 bases from V and 3 bases from J, leaving 14 bases between. CDR3 residues: CSASLRLGDYGYTF. The CDR3 DNA reads TGCAGTGCTAGTCTCCGCCTGGGGGACTATGGCTACACCTTC.

J is TRBJ2-5 and V is TRBV7-2; D is perhaps TRBD1 (6 bases). The germline CDR1 and CDR2 sequences are SGHTA and FQGNSA. V dropped 8 bases and J dropped 3 bases, with 10 bases sitting between them. CDR3 length: 12 residues. The CDR3 sequence is CASGWTEETQYF. CDR3 nucleotide sequence: TGTGCCAGCGGATGGACAGAAGAGACCCAGTACTTC.